The entry below describes one T cell receptor beta chain. The antigen is undetermined. These data come from a study of type 1 regulatory T cells. The overall study: An in vitro protocol generated T-allo10, a Tr1-enriched, alloantigen-specific CD4 T cell product. General study points: Compared with non-Tr1 cells, Tr1 cells showed a narrower TCR repertoire.

CDR1 is SGHVS and CDR2 is FQNEAQ in the germline V gene. This CDR3 comprises 16 residues. The V end was cut by 4 bases, the J end by 1 base, with 16 bases between. One entry per CDR3 protein, called by TCRdb with MiXCR from the reads. Among approximately 77,000 distinct CDR3 sequences listed, less than 25% were seen once. The sample comprised cultured type 1 regulatory T (Tr1) cells, either the whole culture or a sorted fraction (not recorded which). The chain employs TRBV7-8 and TRBJ2-5; the D gene is possibly TRBD1 (6 bases). The receptor was isolated from a human donor in good health. CDR3 DNA: TGTGCCAGCAGCTCGAATACCGGGACATTCCAAGAGACCCAGTACTTC. Translation: CASSSNTGTFQETQYF.